The clone carrying this T cell receptor (beta chain) was seen repeatedly, ten times or more. Its antigen is unknown. Relying on iRepertoire HTBI primers and Arm-PCR of CDR3 regions, the team built TCR beta libraries. TCRdb used MiXCR to reprocess the multiplex PCR reads, holding one entry per CDR3 protein. Of 400,000 or so distinct CDR3 sequences listed, around 20% are singletons. Stated time point: persistent/refractory GD, antithyroid drugs over 5 years with positive TRAb. The TCR library was made from RNA extracted from PBMCs. Diagnosing Graves' disease relied on the American Thyroid Association guidelines. The data are from a study of regulatory T cells in long-lasting Graves disease. Study-wide points: Accuracy might have suffered from few samples.

The clonotype comes from a female donor with Graves disease. The starting material was peripheral blood mononuclear cells (PBMCs), obtained when the disease was refractory, from a patient treated with antithyroid drugs.

The CDR3 DNA follows: TGTGCCAGCAGCTTAGGCCCCCCGACTGAAGCTTTCTTT. This codes for CASSLGPPTEAFF. This chain uses TRBV7-8 with TRBJ1-1; D is ambiguous. Germline V lookup: CDR1 SGHVS, CDR2 FQNEAQ. The CDR3 has 13 amino acids. Trimming pared 1 base from V and 5 bases from J, leaving 8 bases between.